These 18 T cell receptor beta chains originate from one sample sequenced in a study of spatial heterogeneity in lung cancer. These TCRs' antigens remain unknown. Time point: sample taken at primary tumor resection. The study, taken as a whole, reports: In tumors, expanded intratumoral alpha and beta TCR counts tracked mutation counts.

TCRdb analysed the 5' RACE reads with MiXCR anew, one entry per CDR3 protein. The table lists some 14,000 distinct CDR3 sequences, about 6% of them singletons. The input for sequencing was lung tumor tissue, taken at surgery. The receptor source for this set is a female donor with early-stage non-small cell lung cancer.

This clonotype was picked up many times. This beta chain came through as a stray read in a library set up for alpha chains, and its size says little. The chain recombines TRBV7-9 with TRBJ2-2, with TRBD1 identical over 7 bases. The CDR3 sequence is 16 residues long. The germline V gene has CDR1 SEHNR and CDR2 FQNEAQ (reference sequence). V trimming: 4 bases; J trimming: 1 base; junction bases outside the gene matches: 6. The CDR3 region is CASSSRQGQNTGELFF. The CDR3 DNA follows: TGTGCCAGCAGCTCAAGACAGGGTCAGAACACCGGGGAGCTGTTTTTT.

This clonotype was counted many times. The library was built for alpha chains, so this beta chain is an off-target read and its size means little. J is TRBJ1-2 and V is TRBV3-1; 7 bases map to TRBD1. The germline V gene has CDR1 LGHDT and CDR2 YNNKEL (reference sequence). With V trimmed by 5 bases and J by 3 bases, 3 bases remained unmatched. The CDR3 is made up of 13 amino acids. CDR3 sequence (DNA): TGTGCCAGCAGCTCAGGGACAGACTATGGCTACACCTTC. Translating it yields CASSSGTDYGYTF.

This clonotype was counted many times. Because this beta chain is a stray read in a library intended to capture alpha chains, its abundance should not be given much weight. This chain uses TRBV20-1 with TRBJ2-3, with 9 bases matching TRBD2. This CDR3 region has 11 residues. CDR1 and CDR2 from the germline V gene are DFQATT and SNEGSKA (reference sequence). V lost 7 bases, J lost 8 bases, and 4 bases stayed unmatched. The CDR3 region is CSGLADRTQYF. The CDR3 DNA reads as TGCAGTGGACTAGCGGACCGTACGCAGTATTTT.

This clonotype was counted ten times or more. A library made for alpha chains picked up this beta chain off target, so its size means little. The V gene is TRBV28, the J gene TRBJ1-1; D remains unclear. CDR3 length: 17 amino acids. Germline V gene sequence: CDR1 MDHEN, CDR2 SYDVKM. V dropped 5 bases and J dropped 4 bases, with 23 bases sitting between them. CDR3 bases: TGTGCCAGCAGTACGCCCGGACGGGGTCGTTCATCCACTGAAGCTTTCTTT. It specifies CASSTPGRGRSSTEAFF.

This clonotype was observed at least ten times. A library prepared for alpha chains yielded this beta chain as an off-target read; its size is of little meaning. The genes are TRBV28 and TRBJ2-3; unclear D gene. Germline-derived CDR1 and CDR2 are MDHEN and SYDVKM. CDR3 length equals 13 residues. V lost 6 bases to trimming and J lost 3 bases, with 10 bases between them. This CDR3 reads CASRYRATDTQYF. In DNA, the CDR3 is TGTGCCAGCAGGTACCGAGCTACAGATACGCAGTATTTT.

Remarks on this clonotype: The library was prepared for alpha chains; this beta chain is a stray read, so its frequency means little. V usage is TRBV15 and J usage is TRBJ2-7; TRBD1 agrees at 9 bases. J gave up 4 bases and V 2 bases, and 3 bases lay outside the gene matches. Germline CDR1 LNHNV, CDR2 YYDKDF (reference sequence). This CDR3 has 14 residues. CDR3 residues: CATSRYDRGYEQYF. CDR3 nucleotides: TGTGCCACCAGCAGATACGACAGGGGGTACGAGCAGTACTTC.

This clonotype was recorded many times. Within a library made for alpha chains, this beta chain is off target, and its count is uninformative. The gene calls are TRBV6-6 and TRBJ2-3; possible D gene TRBD1, 6 bases. The CDR3 covers 14 residues. V was pared by 6 bases and J by 5 bases, with 15 bases between. CDR1 and CDR2 from the germline V gene are MNHNY and SVGAGI (reference sequence). CDR3 sequence reads: CASRETGTRDTQYF. The CDR3, as DNA: TGTGCCAGCAGAGAGACAGGTACCAGAGATACGCAGTATTTT.

This clonotype was detected many times. The library was prepared for alpha chains; this beta chain is a stray read, so its frequency means little. The V gene is TRBV3-1, the J gene TRBJ1-3, with D unresolved. V was shortened by 4 bases and J by 0 bases, with 16 bases between the two germline ends. Germline V lookup: CDR1 LGHDT, CDR2 YNNKEL (reference sequence). This CDR3 has 17 residues. DNA for the CDR3: TGTGCCAGCAGCCGACACCTTCCAGGTATCTCTGGAAACACCATATATTTT. Encoded protein: CASSRHLPGISGNTIYF.

This clonotype is medium-sized. Because this beta chain is a stray read in a library intended to capture alpha chains, its abundance should not be given much weight. This chain joins TRBV25-1 and TRBJ2-5; D ambiguous. The length of the CDR3 is 14 residues. V lost 3 bases, J lost 4 bases, and 12 bases lay in between. Germline V gene lookup returns CDR1 MGHDK and CDR2 SYGVNS. CDR3: CASSEPESTETQYF. As DNA, the CDR3 is TGTGCCAGCAGTGAGCCAGAGAGTACAGAGACCCAGTACTTC.

The table lists this clonotype with many counts. Within a library made for alpha chains, this beta chain is off target, and its count is uninformative. This chain joins TRBV6-4 and TRBJ1-1; no reliable D call. CDR1 MRHNA and CDR2 SNTAGT come from the germline V gene. V lost 7 bases to trimming and J lost 12 bases, with 12 bases between them. The CDR3 covers 10 residues. The CDR3 loop reads CASIPRLSFF. The CDR3 region has the DNA TGTGCCAGCATCCCGCGTTTGTCTTTCTTT.

This clonotype was recorded a few times. This beta chain represents an off-target read in a library built for alpha chains; its size is of limited meaning. This chain connects TRBV4-1 to TRBJ1-5; 7 positions match TRBD1. Trimming at V came to 1 base and at J to 0 bases, leaving 9 bases not matched to a gene. Germline V lookup: CDR1 MGHRA, CDR2 YSYEKL. This CDR3 has 18 amino acids. The CDR3 nucleotides read TGCGCCAGCAGCCAAGTCATTGGGACAGCATATAGCAATCAGCCCCAGCATTTT. It codes for CASSQVIGTAYSNQPQHF.

There are many counts of this clonotype. This beta chain lies outside the target of a library built for alpha chains; its clone size means little. This chain uses TRBV4-2 with TRBJ2-7, with D unclear. V lost 0 bases to trimming and J lost 5 bases, with 17 bases between them. There are 16 residues in the CDR3. From germline, CDR1 is LGHNA and CDR2 YNFKEQ. CDR3 DNA sequence: TGTGCCAGCAGCCAAGATATCGGTTACGTTAAAGACGAGCAGTACTTC. This encodes CASSQDIGYVKDEQYF.

This clonotype has at least ten counts. This beta chain is a stray read from a library made for alpha chains; its abundance is not meaningful. This sequence joins TRBV30 and TRBJ2-2, with TRBD1 matching over 8 bases. Germline trimming cut 4 bases from V and 6 bases from J; bases unmatched to any gene: 7. Germline V lookup: CDR1 GTSNPN, CDR2 SVGIG (reference sequence). The CDR3 contains 14 residues. The CDR3 DNA reads as TGTGCCTGGAATCGACAGGGGTGGGCCGGGGAGCTGTTTTTT. Translating it yields CAWNRQGWAGELFF.

This clonotype was recorded at least ten times. This beta chain is a stray read from a library made for alpha chains; its abundance is not meaningful. CDR3 in amino acids: CASSFGPSSSGANVLTF. CDR3 DNA: TGTGCCAGCAGCTTTGGGCCCTCTAGCTCTGGGGCCAACGTCCTGACTTTC. The chain carries TRBV7-8 and TRBJ2-6, with D unclear. The CDR3 is made up of 17 amino acids. Germline V gene data show CDR1 as SGHVS and CDR2 as FQNEAQ. Deletions cut 3 bases from V and 0 bases from J, with 12 bases between.

This clonotype was counted at least ten times. Because the library targeted alpha chains, this beta chain is an off-target read whose size means little. This chain joins TRBV3-1 and TRBJ1-5, with D tentatively TRBD1 (5 bases). This CDR3 is 17 amino acids long. V dropped 0 bases and J dropped 6 bases, with 18 bases sitting between them. Germline lookup yields CDR1 LGHDT and CDR2 YNNKEL (reference sequence). This CDR3 is CASSQETVQGSSQPQHF. The CDR3 DNA reads TGTGCCAGCAGCCAAGAAACCGTTCAGGGATCCTCTCAGCCCCAGCATTTT.

About this clonotype: As an off-target read in a library built for alpha chains, this beta chain has a frequency of little significance. The V call is TRBV19, the J call TRBJ1-3; no clear D. Trimming cost V 5 bases and J 0 bases, with 14 bases left between them. CDR3 size: 16 residues. Germline values: CDR1 LNHDA, CDR2 SQIVND (reference sequence). This CDR3 is CASSRQALPSGNTIYF. CDR3 DNA sequence: TGTGCCAGTAGTCGGCAGGCTCTTCCCTCTGGAAACACCATATATTTT.

By sample share, this clonotype is medium-sized (0.01 to 0.1%). In a library made to pick up alpha chains, this beta chain is a stray read with a size that means little. The rearrangement joins TRBV29-1 to TRBJ2-4, with D unclear. This CDR3 contains 14 residues. Germline CDR1 is SQVTM and CDR2 is ANQGSEA. The V end lost 4 bases, the J end lost 1 base, and 11 bases lay between the germline ends. The CDR3 here is CSVVGQFAKNIQYF. The CDR3 DNA reads TGCAGCGTTGTGGGTCAGTTCGCCAAAAACATTCAGTACTTC. Full variable domain (rest looked up from reference TRBV29-1 and TRBJ2-4): SAVISQKPSRDICQRGTSLTIQCQVDSQVTMMFWYRQQPGQSLTLIATANQGSEATYESGFVIDKFPISRPNLTFSTLTVSNMSPEDSSIYLCSVVGQFAKNIQYFGAGTRLSVL.

This clonotype was observed many times. The library was designed around alpha chains, so this beta chain is a stray read whose abundance carries little weight. The CDR3: CATSDAGAEDTQYF. In nucleotides, the CDR3 is TGTGCCACCAGTGATGCGGGGGCGGAAGATACGCAGTATTTT. The chain uses TRBV24-1 and TRBJ2-3, with TRBD2 as a possible D gene (7 bases). Germline V gene sequence: CDR1 KGHDR, CDR2 SFDVKD. CDR3 length: 14 amino acids. The ends were cut back, 3 bases at V and 5 bases at J, with 11 bases in the middle.